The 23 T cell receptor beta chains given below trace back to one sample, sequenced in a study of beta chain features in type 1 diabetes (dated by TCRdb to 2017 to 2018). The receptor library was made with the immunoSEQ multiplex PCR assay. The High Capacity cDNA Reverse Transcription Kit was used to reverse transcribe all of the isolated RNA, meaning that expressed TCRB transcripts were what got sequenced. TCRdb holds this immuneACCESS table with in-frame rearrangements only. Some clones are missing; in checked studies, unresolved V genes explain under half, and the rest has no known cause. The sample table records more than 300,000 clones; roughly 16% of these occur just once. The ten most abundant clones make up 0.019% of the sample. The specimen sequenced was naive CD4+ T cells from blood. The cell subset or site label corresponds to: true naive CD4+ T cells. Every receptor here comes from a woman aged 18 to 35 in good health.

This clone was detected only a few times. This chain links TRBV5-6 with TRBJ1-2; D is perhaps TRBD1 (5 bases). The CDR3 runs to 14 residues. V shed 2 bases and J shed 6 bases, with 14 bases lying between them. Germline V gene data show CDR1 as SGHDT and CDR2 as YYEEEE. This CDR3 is CASSFGGGSNGYTF. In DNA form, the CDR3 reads TGTGCCAGCAGCTTCGGCGGGGGGTCGAATGGCTACACCTTC.

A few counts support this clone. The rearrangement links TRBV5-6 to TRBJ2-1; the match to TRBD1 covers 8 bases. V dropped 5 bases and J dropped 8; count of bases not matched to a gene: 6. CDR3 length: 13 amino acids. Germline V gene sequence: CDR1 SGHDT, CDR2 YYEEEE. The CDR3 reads CASRFKDRDEQFF. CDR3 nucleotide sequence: TGTGCCAGCAGGTTCAAGGACAGGGATGAGCAGTTCTTC.

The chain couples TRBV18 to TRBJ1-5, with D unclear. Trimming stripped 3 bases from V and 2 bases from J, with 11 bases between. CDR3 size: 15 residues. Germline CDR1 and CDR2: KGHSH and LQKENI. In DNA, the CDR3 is TGTGCCAGCTCACCGCCCTTGGCGGGCAATCAGCCCCAGCATTTT. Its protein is CASSPPLAGNQPQHF.

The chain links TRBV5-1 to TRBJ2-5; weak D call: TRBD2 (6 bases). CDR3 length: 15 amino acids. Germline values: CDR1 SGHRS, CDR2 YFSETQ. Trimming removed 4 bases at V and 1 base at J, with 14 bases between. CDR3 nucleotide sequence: TGCGCCAGCAGCCGAAAAACCGGGGGCCAAGAGACCCAGTACTTC. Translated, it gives CASSRKTGGQETQYF.

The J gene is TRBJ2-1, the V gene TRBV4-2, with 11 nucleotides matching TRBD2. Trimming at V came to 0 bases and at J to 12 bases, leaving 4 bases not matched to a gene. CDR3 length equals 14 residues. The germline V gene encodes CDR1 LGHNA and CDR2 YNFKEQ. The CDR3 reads CASSQEALAGGQFF. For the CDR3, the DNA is TGTGCCAGCAGCCAAGAAGCCCTAGCGGGAGGGCAGTTCTTC.

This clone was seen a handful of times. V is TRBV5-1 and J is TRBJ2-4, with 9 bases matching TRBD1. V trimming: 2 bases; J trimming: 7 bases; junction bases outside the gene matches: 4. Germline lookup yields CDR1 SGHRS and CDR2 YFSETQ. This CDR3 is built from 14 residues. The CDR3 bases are TGCGCCAGCAGCTTAGACAGGGGGGGGAACATTCAGTACTTC. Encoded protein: CASSLDRGGNIQYF.

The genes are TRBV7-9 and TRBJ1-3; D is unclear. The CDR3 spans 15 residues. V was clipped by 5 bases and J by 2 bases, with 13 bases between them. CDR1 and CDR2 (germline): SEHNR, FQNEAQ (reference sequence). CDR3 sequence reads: CASSLSSGTGNTIYF. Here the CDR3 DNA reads TGTGCCAGCAGCCTCTCTAGTGGTACTGGAAACACCATATATTTT.

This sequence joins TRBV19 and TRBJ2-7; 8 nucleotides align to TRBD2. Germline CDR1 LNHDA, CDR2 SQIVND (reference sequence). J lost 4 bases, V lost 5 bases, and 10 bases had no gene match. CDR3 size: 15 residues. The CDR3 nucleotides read TGTGCCAGTAGTCCCCGCGGGCGGGGGGCTTACGAGCAGTACTTC. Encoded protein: CASSPRGRGAYEQYF.

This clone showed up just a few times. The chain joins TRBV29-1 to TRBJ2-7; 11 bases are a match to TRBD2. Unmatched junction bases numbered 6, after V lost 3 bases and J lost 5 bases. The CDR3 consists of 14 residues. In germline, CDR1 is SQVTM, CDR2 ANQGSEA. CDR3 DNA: TGCAGCGTTGAGCGACTAGCGGGGTTCAACGAGCAGTACTTC. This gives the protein CSVERLAGFNEQYF.

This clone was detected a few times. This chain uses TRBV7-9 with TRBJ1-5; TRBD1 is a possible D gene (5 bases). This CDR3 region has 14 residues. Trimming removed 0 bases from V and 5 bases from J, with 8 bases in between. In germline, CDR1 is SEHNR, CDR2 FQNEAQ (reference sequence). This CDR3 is CASSLAGGDQPQHF. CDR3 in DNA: TGTGCCAGCAGCTTAGCGGGGGGAGATCAGCCCCAGCATTTT. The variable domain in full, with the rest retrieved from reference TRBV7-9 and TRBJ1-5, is DTGVSQNPRHKITKRGQNVTFRCDPISEHNRLYWYRQTLGQGPEFLTYFQNEAQLEKSRLLSDRFSAERPKGSFSTLEIQRTEQGDSAMYLCASSLAGGDQPQHFGDGTRLSIL.

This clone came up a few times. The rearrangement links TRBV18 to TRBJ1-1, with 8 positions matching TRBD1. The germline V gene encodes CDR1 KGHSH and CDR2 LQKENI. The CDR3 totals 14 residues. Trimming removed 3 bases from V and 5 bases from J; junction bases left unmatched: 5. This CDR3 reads CASSPTGDRTEAFF. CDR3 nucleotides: TGTGCCAGCTCACCGACAGGGGACAGGACTGAAGCTTTCTTT.

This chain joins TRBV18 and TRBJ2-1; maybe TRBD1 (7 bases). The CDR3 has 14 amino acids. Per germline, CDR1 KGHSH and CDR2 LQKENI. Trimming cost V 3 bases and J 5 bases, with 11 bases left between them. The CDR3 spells CASSPGGQNNEQFF. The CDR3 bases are TGTGCCAGCTCACCGGGGGGACAGAACAATGAGCAGTTCTTC.

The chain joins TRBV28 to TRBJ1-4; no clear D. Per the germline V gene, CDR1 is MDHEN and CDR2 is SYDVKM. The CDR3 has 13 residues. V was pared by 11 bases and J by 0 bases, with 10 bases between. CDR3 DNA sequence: TGTGCCGTCCGGAGAACAACTAATGAAAAACTGTTTTTT. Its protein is CAVRRTTNEKLFF.

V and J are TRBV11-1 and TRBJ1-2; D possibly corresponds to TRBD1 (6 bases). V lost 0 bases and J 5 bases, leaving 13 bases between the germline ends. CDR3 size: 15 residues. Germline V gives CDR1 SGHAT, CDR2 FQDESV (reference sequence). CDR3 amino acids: CASSLAGGQLYGYTF. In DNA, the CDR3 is TGTGCCAGCAGCTTAGCGGGTGGACAGCTTTATGGCTACACCTTC. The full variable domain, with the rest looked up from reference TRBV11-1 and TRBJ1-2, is EAEVAQSPRYKITEKSQAVAFWCDPISGHATLYWYRQILGQGPELLVQFQDESVVDDSQLPKDRFSAERLKGVDSTLKIQPAELGDSAMYLCASSLAGGQLYGYTFGSGTRLTVV.

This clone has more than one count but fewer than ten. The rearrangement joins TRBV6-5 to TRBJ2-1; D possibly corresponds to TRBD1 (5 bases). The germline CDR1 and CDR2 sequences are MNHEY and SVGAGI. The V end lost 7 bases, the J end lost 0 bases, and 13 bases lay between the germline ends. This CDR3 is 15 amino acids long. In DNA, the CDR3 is TGTGCCAGCATGAAGCAGGGCAGCTCCTACAATGAGCAGTTCTTC. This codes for CASMKQGSSYNEQFF.

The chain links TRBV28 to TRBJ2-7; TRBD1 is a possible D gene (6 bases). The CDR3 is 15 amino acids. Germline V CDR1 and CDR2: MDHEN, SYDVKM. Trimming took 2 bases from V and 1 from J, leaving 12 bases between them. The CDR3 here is CASSLGQPGSYEQYF. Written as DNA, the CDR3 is TGTGCCAGCAGTTTAGGACAGCCGGGTTCCTACGAGCAGTACTTC. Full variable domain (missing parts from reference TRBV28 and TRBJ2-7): DVKVTQSSRYLVKRTGEKVFLECVQDMDHENMFWYRQDPGLGLRLIYFSYDVKMKEKGDIPEGYSVSREKKERFSLILESASTNQTSMYLCASSLGQPGSYEQYFGPGTRLTVT.

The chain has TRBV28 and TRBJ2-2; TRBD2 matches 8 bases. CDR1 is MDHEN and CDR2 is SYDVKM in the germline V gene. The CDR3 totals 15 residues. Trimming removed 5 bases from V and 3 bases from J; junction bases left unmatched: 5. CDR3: CASSSGRMYTGELFF. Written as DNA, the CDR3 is TGTGCCAGCAGTAGCGGGAGAATGTACACCGGGGAGCTGTTTTTT.

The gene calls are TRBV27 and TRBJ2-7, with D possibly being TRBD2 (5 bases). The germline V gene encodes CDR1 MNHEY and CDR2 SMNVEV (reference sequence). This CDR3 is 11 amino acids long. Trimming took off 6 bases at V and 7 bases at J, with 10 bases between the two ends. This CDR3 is CASRIRGEQYF. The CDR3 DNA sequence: TGTGCCAGCAGAATACGGGGAGAGCAGTACTTC.

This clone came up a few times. DNA for the CDR3: TGTGCCAGCGGCCCCCCCGGGGAGCTGTTTTTT. This codes for CASGPPGELFF. The chain links TRBV7-9 to TRBJ2-2, with no clear D. The V gene's germline CDR1 is SEHNR and CDR2 FQNEAQ (reference sequence). The CDR3 contains 11 residues. Trimming took off 8 bases at V and 6 bases at J, with 7 bases between the two ends. Combining the CDR3 with reference TRBV7-9 and TRBJ2-2 gives the whole variable domain DTGVSQNPRHKITKRGQNVTFRCDPISEHNRLYWYRQTLGQGPEFLTYFQNEAQLEKSRLLSDRFSAERPKGSFSTLEIQRTEQGDSAMYLCASGPPGELFFGEGSRLTVL.

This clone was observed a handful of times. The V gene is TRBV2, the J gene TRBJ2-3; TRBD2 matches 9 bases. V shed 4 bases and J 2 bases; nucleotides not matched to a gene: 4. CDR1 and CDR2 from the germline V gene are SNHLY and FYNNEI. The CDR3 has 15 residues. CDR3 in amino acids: CASSARLAVTDTQYF. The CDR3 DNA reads TGTGCCAGCAGTGCCCGACTAGCGGTCACAGATACGCAGTATTTT. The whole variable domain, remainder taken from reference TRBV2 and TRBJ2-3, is EPEVTQTPSHQVTQMGQEVILRCVPISNHLYFYWYRQILGQKVEFLVSFYNNEISEKSEIFDDQFSVERPDGSNFTLKIRSTKLEDSAMYFCASSARLAVTDTQYFGPGTRLTVL.

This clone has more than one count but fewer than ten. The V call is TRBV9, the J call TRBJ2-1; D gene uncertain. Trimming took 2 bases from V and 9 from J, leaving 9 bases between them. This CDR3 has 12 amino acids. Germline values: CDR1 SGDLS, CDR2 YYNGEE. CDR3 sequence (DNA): TGTGCCAGCAGCGTCCAGTCTGGTGAGCAGTTCTTC. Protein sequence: CASSVQSGEQFF.

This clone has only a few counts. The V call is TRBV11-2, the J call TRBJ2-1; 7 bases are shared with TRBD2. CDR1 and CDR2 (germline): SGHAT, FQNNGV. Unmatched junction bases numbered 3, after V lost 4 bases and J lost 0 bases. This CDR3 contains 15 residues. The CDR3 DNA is TGTGCCAGCAGCTCTACTAGCGCCTCCTACAATGAGCAGTTCTTC. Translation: CASSSTSASYNEQFF.

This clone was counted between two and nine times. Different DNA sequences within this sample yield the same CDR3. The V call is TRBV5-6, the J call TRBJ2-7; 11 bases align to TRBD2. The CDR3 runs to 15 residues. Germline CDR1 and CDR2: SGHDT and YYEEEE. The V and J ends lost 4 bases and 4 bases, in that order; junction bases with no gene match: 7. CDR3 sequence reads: CASSAPGLAVYEQYF. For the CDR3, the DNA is TGTGCCAGCAGCGCACCGGGACTAGCGGTTTACGAGCAGTACTTC.